This T cell receptor beta chain was captured by sequencing in a study of blood T cell repertoires in COVID-19. This CDR3 region has 13 residues. The junction had 4 bases not matched to a gene; V was cut back by 6 bases and J by 5 bases. In the study's own analysis: Reference gene primer amplification gave estimated nucleated cell counts. Sequencing was performed with immunoSEQ multiplex PCR; in TCRdb, only in-frame clones are kept and a portion is missing. V and J calls and clone size are copied from that table; D and trimming were computed from the DNA. The data hold 80,000 to 95,000 clones, with 77% observed a single time.

The V gene is TRBV12-3 or TRBV12-4, the J gene TRBJ1-1; 9 bases agree with TRBD1. Sequenced input: peripheral blood. The origin of this receptor is a woman aged 80 or over with acute or convalescent COVID-19. CDR3 residues: CASRGTGLTEAFF. For the CDR3, the DNA is TGTGCCAGCAGAGGGACAGGGCTTACTGAAGCTTTCTTT.